This record looks at one T cell receptor beta chain sequence and its context. Its antigen remains unknown. This entry is derived from a study of shared clonotypes between healthy human individuals. Study-level findings and limits: Among the subsets, naive ones generally showed larger estimated richness than memory ones. Lower generation probabilities were found for non-shared clonotypes than for those shared by all four donors.

TCRdb's copy holds only in-frame clones and misses some; the assay was immunoSEQ multiplex PCR. The table has roughly 2,000,000 clones, approximately 94% seen once. The CDR3 is 15 amino acids. CDR1 and CDR2 (germline): SGHRS, YFSETQ. V dropped 4 bases and J dropped 2 bases, with 15 bases sitting between them. Naivety among CD8 cells was defined by CD45RO negativity and positive CCR7 selection, thereby excluding terminally differentiated effector memory CD45RA+ cells. Sample: naive CD8+ T cells sorted from blood. The genes are TRBV5-1 and TRBJ2-5; no clear D. This TCR came from a man younger than 35 in good health. The CDR3 region has the DNA TGCGCCAGCAGCCTCTCTCAAGGGTCTCAAGAGACCCAGTACTTC. Amino acid sequence: CASSLSQGSQETQYF.